Listed below are T cell receptor beta chains from one sample, sequenced in a study of T cell changes during pregnancy in multiple sclerosis. Libraries were prepared by immunoSEQ multiplex PCR; TCRdb keeps only in-frame clonotypes and omits some of them. The sample carries about 36,000 clones, about 92% recorded once. The sample was PBMCs (not recorded whether the cells were cultured). Receptors were obtained from a female donor with multiple sclerosis, enrolled in a pregnancy study. Each CDR3 is given with its conserved first and last residue. A D gene is named only where the DNA matches it firmly. Rows give clone size only sometimes, using once, few, many, or a class for an expanded clone.

cdr3_nt: TGTGCCTGGAGTGTACGGACTGTCTCCTACGAGCAGTACTTC
cdr3_aa: CAWSVRTVSYEQYF
d_call: .
clone_size: .
v_call: TRBV30
j_call: TRBJ2-7

cdr3_nt: TGTGCCAGCAGTGAAGTGAGGTCCTCTGGAAACACCATATATTTT
cdr3_aa: CASSEVRSSGNTIYF
d_call: .
clone_size: .
v_call: TRBV6-1
j_call: TRBJ1-3

cdr3_nt: TGTGCCAGCAGCCCGCTCCTTGCGATCAATGAGCAGTTCTTC
cdr3_aa: CASSPLLAINEQFF
d_call: .
clone_size: .
v_call: TRBV7-9
j_call: TRBJ2-1

cdr3_nt: TGTGCCAGTAGTATCCCACAGACTGGGGCCAACGTCCTGACTTTC
cdr3_aa: CASSIPQTGANVLTF
d_call: .
clone_size: .
v_call: TRBV19
j_call: TRBJ2-6

cdr3_nt: TGTGCCAGCAGTTCTCGGGGGACAGGGGTCCGAAACACTGAAGCTTTCTTT
cdr3_aa: CASSSRGTGVRNTEAFF
d_call: TRBD1
clone_size: .
v_call: TRBV28
j_call: TRBJ1-1

cdr3_nt: TGCGCCAGTAGAGGAGGTCGGAACACCGGGGAGCTGTTTTTT
cdr3_aa: CASRGGRNTGELFF
d_call: .
clone_size: .
v_call: TRBV10-1
j_call: TRBJ2-2

cdr3_nt: TGTGCCAGCAGCTTAGGACAGGGAAGTTACGAGCAGTACTTC
cdr3_aa: CASSLGQGSYEQYF
d_call: TRBD1
clone_size: .
v_call: TRBV5-5
j_call: TRBJ2-7

cdr3_nt: TGTGCCAGCAGTTTATCCGCCGGCAATGAGCAGTTCTTC
cdr3_aa: CASSLSAGNEQFF
d_call: .
clone_size: .
v_call: TRBV27
j_call: TRBJ2-1

cdr3_nt: TGCGCCAGCAGCTTCTTGACAGACACTGAAGCTTTCTTT
cdr3_aa: CASSFLTDTEAFF
d_call: .
clone_size: .
v_call: TRBV5-1
j_call: TRBJ1-1

cdr3_nt: TGTGCCAGTAGTAGGGGCTCTGGGGCCAACGTCCTGACTTTC
cdr3_aa: CASSRGSGANVLTF
d_call: .
clone_size: .
v_call: TRBV19
j_call: TRBJ2-6

cdr3_nt: TGTGCCAGCAGTGAAGCGCAGGACTCAGGAAACACCATATATTTT
cdr3_aa: CASSEAQDSGNTIYF
d_call: .
clone_size: .
v_call: TRBV6-1
j_call: TRBJ1-3

cdr3_nt: TGTGCCAGCAGCCGCCCTGGTACAGGGAACTACGAGCAGTACTTC
cdr3_aa: CASSRPGTGNYEQYF
d_call: .
clone_size: .
v_call: TRBV6-5
j_call: TRBJ2-7

cdr3_nt: TGTGCCAGCAGCGTAAGTGTAACAGATACGCAGTATTTT
cdr3_aa: CASSVSVTDTQYF
d_call: .
clone_size: .
v_call: TRBV9
j_call: TRBJ2-3

cdr3_nt: TGTGCCAGCAGGTTACAGGGTATGAAGGCTGAAGCTTTCTTT
cdr3_aa: CASRLQGMKAEAFF
d_call: .
clone_size: .
v_call: TRBV7-8
j_call: TRBJ1-1

cdr3_nt: TGCGCCACCACACTGGACCCGGCGGTCACTGAAGCTTTCTTT
cdr3_aa: CATTLDPAVTEAFF
d_call: .
clone_size: .
v_call: TRBV5-1
j_call: TRBJ1-1

cdr3_nt: TGTGCCAGCAGCTTGGCCAGGGGACGTGAAGCTTTCTTT
cdr3_aa: CASSLARGREAFF
d_call: .
clone_size: .
v_call: TRBV5-4
j_call: TRBJ1-1

cdr3_nt: TGCGCCAGCAGTCCCGACAGGTTCGGAGAGACCCAGTACTTC
cdr3_aa: CASSPDRFGETQYF
d_call: .
clone_size: .
v_call: TRBV10-1
j_call: TRBJ2-5

cdr3_nt: TGCGCCAGCAGTGAGTTTGGGGCTACCTACGAGCAGTACTTC
cdr3_aa: CASSEFGATYEQYF
d_call: .
clone_size: .
v_call: TRBV10-1
j_call: TRBJ2-7

cdr3_nt: TGTGCCAGCAGCTTATTCGGGACAGCAGGCCCCAATCAGCCCCAGCATTTT
cdr3_aa: CASSLFGTAGPNQPQHF
d_call: TRBD1
clone_size: .
v_call: TRBV13
j_call: TRBJ1-5

cdr3_nt: TGTGCCAGCAGGTCCTTTTGGACTAGCGGGAGGGCTACGAGTGGGGAGACCCAGTACTTC
cdr3_aa: CASRSFWTSGRATSGETQYF
d_call: TRBD2
clone_size: .
v_call: TRBV2
j_call: TRBJ2-5

cdr3_nt: TGTGCCAGCAGCTTATACACCGGGAGGGGCACAGATACGCAGTATTTT
cdr3_aa: CASSLYTGRGTDTQYF
d_call: TRBD2
clone_size: .
v_call: TRBV11-2
j_call: TRBJ2-3

cdr3_nt: TGTGCCAGCAGCCAAGATGGGGGCGGGAGTGGAACAGATACGCAGTATTTT
cdr3_aa: CASSQDGGGSGTDTQYF
d_call: .
clone_size: .
v_call: TRBV4-2
j_call: TRBJ2-3

cdr3_nt: TGCGCCAGCAGCTTGGTGGCAGGCGTCACAGATACGCAGTATTTT
cdr3_aa: CASSLVAGVTDTQYF
d_call: .
clone_size: once
v_call: TRBV5-1
j_call: TRBJ2-3

cdr3_nt: TGTGCCAGCAGCTTATATACACAGGGGTTAGGCACTGAAGCTTTCTTT
cdr3_aa: CASSLYTQGLGTEAFF
d_call: TRBD1
clone_size: .
v_call: TRBV13
j_call: TRBJ1-1

cdr3_nt: TGTGCCAGCAGAGTCGAAGGAGAGTACAATGAGCAGCTCTTC
cdr3_aa: CASRVEGEYNEQLF
d_call: .
clone_size: once
v_call: TRBV2
j_call: TRBJ2-1

cdr3_nt: TGTGCCACCAAAGCGGGACCCTACGAGCAGTACTTC
cdr3_aa: CATKAGPYEQYF
d_call: TRBD2
clone_size: .
v_call: TRBV2
j_call: TRBJ2-7

cdr3_nt: TGTGCCAGCAGCTTAGCGGCCCAGGGCCGATACTACGAGCAGTACTTC
cdr3_aa: CASSLAAQGRYYEQYF
d_call: .
clone_size: .
v_call: TRBV13
j_call: TRBJ2-7

cdr3_nt: TGTGCCAGCAGTTTTAACAGGGGGATTCAGCCCCAGCATTTT
cdr3_aa: CASSFNRGIQPQHF
d_call: TRBD1
clone_size: .
v_call: TRBV28
j_call: TRBJ1-5

cdr3_nt: TGTGCCAGCAGTTACTTCGCTAGCCGAGGCCAAGAGACCCAGTACTTC
cdr3_aa: CASSYFASRGQETQYF
d_call: .
clone_size: .
v_call: TRBV6-5
j_call: TRBJ2-5

cdr3_nt: TGTGCCAGCACCAGATTCCACCGCACAGATACGCAGTATTTT
cdr3_aa: CASTRFHRTDTQYF
d_call: .
clone_size: .
v_call: TRBV5-6
j_call: TRBJ2-3

cdr3_nt: TGTGCCTGGGGCGACACCGGGGAGCTGTTTTTT
cdr3_aa: CAWGDTGELFF
d_call: .
clone_size: .
v_call: TRBV30
j_call: TRBJ2-2

cdr3_nt: TGTGCCAGCAGTTTACAGGGGTACACTGAAGCTTTCTTT
cdr3_aa: CASSLQGYTEAFF
d_call: TRBD1
clone_size: .
v_call: TRBV11-3
j_call: TRBJ1-1

cdr3_nt: TGTGCCAGCAGCTTCCTGACAGAATACAATGAGCAGTTCTTC
cdr3_aa: CASSFLTEYNEQFF
d_call: .
clone_size: .
v_call: TRBV7-9
j_call: TRBJ2-1

cdr3_nt: TGTGCCAGCAGTGAAGCGCTAACAGTCTCCTACGAGCAGTACTTC
cdr3_aa: CASSEALTVSYEQYF
d_call: .
clone_size: .
v_call: TRBV6-1
j_call: TRBJ2-7

cdr3_nt: TGTGCCAGCAGCTCCACAGTGAACACTGAAGCTTTCTTT
cdr3_aa: CASSSTVNTEAFF
d_call: .
clone_size: .
v_call: TRBV11-2
j_call: TRBJ1-1

cdr3_nt: TGTGCCAGCAGCCAAGGACAGGGCCCATCCTACGAGCAGTACTTC
cdr3_aa: CASSQGQGPSYEQYF
d_call: TRBD1
clone_size: .
v_call: TRBV14
j_call: TRBJ2-7

cdr3_nt: TGTGCCAGCAGTTTTAGGGTGCGGACTGAAGCTTTCTTT
cdr3_aa: CASSFRVRTEAFF
d_call: .
clone_size: .
v_call: TRBV28
j_call: TRBJ1-1

cdr3_nt: TGTGCCAGCTCCAAGGGTTTAGCGGGAGGGCCTTCCGCAGATACGCAGTATTTT
cdr3_aa: CASSKGLAGGPSADTQYF
d_call: TRBD2
clone_size: .
v_call: TRBV2
j_call: TRBJ2-3

cdr3_nt: TGTGCCAGCAGCTTCGCCCAGGGGGATCAGCCCCAGCATTTT
cdr3_aa: CASSFAQGDQPQHF
d_call: TRBD1
clone_size: .
v_call: TRBV7-9
j_call: TRBJ1-5

cdr3_nt: TGCAGCGTTAAGGGGGGGCCCTACGAGCAGTACTTC
cdr3_aa: CSVKGGPYEQYF
d_call: .
clone_size: .
v_call: TRBV29-1
j_call: TRBJ2-7

cdr3_nt: TGTGCCAGCAGCTGCCGGTTCGGGACTCTTTGGTATGAGCAGTTCTTC
cdr3_aa: CASSCRFGTLWYEQFF
d_call: .
clone_size: .
v_call: TRBV21-1
j_call: TRBJ2-1

cdr3_nt: TGTGCCAGCAGTTTTCGGACAGGGGAAGTTGCAGATACGCAGTATTTT
cdr3_aa: CASSFRTGEVADTQYF
d_call: TRBD1
clone_size: .
v_call: TRBV27
j_call: TRBJ2-3

cdr3_nt: TGTGCCAGCAGCCGGGAAACCTGGGCTTCCACCTACACCTTC
cdr3_aa: CASSRETWASTYTF
d_call: .
clone_size: .
v_call: TRBV14
j_call: TRBJ1-2

cdr3_nt: TGCAGCGTTGACGGGAGTCCCCTCTCATCGGATACGCAGTATTTT
cdr3_aa: CSVDGSPLSSDTQYF
d_call: .
clone_size: .
v_call: TRBV29-1
j_call: TRBJ2-3

cdr3_nt: TGTGCCAGCAGCTTCCCTAGCGGCTCGAGCTCCTACGAGCAGTACTTC
cdr3_aa: CASSFPSGSSSYEQYF
d_call: TRBD2
clone_size: .
v_call: TRBV9
j_call: TRBJ2-7

cdr3_nt: TGTGCCAGCAGCCAAGAGGGGGCCAGAACCATAGACATTCAGTACTTC
cdr3_aa: CASSQEGARTIDIQYF
d_call: .
clone_size: .
v_call: TRBV4-2
j_call: TRBJ2-4

cdr3_nt: TGTGCCAGCAGTTACGAGGGCTATAGCACAGATACGCAGTATTTT
cdr3_aa: CASSYEGYSTDTQYF
d_call: .
clone_size: .
v_call: TRBV6-6
j_call: TRBJ2-3

cdr3_nt: TGTGCCAGCAGCGCTCAGGGACAGCTGGTAAAGTACCAAGAGACCCAGTACTTC
cdr3_aa: CASSAQGQLVKYQETQYF
d_call: TRBD1
clone_size: .
v_call: TRBV11-2
j_call: TRBJ2-5